The present T cell receptor beta chain was sequenced within a study of T cell repertoires in cytomegalovirus infection. On the study more broadly: Both CMV infection and a matching HLA type were indicated by public TCR beta signatures. Study-level points and caveats: There were carriers of CMV plus the relevant HLA, and cumulative public TCR beta family frequency identified them. CMV-specific TCR beta clonotypes restricted by HLA-C were the ones dominating the ex vivo response.

This clonotype came up a few times. Its antigen is unidentified. TCRdb redid the calling of the reads with MiXCR, one entry per CDR3 protein. In the table there are some 150,000 distinct CDR3 sequences, 20% to 30% of which are singletons. This receptor was taken from a human donor in good health (CMV status not recorded). Some clones in this sample may be carry-over from other donors' samples. Specimen: PBMCs.

CDR3 in amino acids: CASSLGGGVDQPQHF. Written as DNA, the CDR3 is TGCGCCAGCAGCTTGGGGGGAGGGGTGGATCAGCCCCAGCATTTT. V usage is TRBV5-1 and J usage is TRBJ1-5; a possible D gene is TRBD1 (5 bases). The V end was cut by 0 bases, the J end by 5 bases, with 12 bases between. The CDR3 extends over 15 amino acids. Germline-derived CDR1 and CDR2 are SGHRS and YFSETQ.